This T cell receptor (beta chain) was sequenced during a study of T cells in localized non-small cell lung cancer. About this clone itself: Antigen: not known.

Regarding the study as a whole: Uninvolved adjacent lung had more T cell clonality than any other tissue, topping tumor. Adjacent lung exhibited a median of approximately 59 among the 100 most abundant tumor clones.

Profiled with immunoSEQ multiplex PCR; TCRdb holds only in-frame clones, not every one. The sample has around 21,000 clones, around 90% seen once. From germline, CDR1 is SQVTM and CDR2 ANQGSEA. V gave up 4 bases and J gave up 0 bases; unmatched junction bases: 6. CDR3 length: 14 amino acids. The chain has TRBV29-1 and TRBJ2-7, with TRBD1 matching over 7 bases. This TCR was sampled from a male donor older than 55 with stage I lung adenocarcinoma. The sample in question was peripheral blood, obtained before any cancer treatment. In DNA, the CDR3 is TGCAGCGTTGGACGGGACAGATTCTCCTACGAGCAGTACTTC. Encoded protein: CSVGRDRFSYEQYF.